The present TCR beta chain was sequenced within a study of cytomegalovirus exposure and HLA in healthy donors. The germline gives CDR1 MNHNS, CDR2 SASEGT. V was shortened by 8 bases and J by 5 bases, with 21 bases between the two germline ends. The CDR3 covers 15 residues. As concerns this clone: Its target is unknown.

General observations from the study: Data from an earlier analysis indicated that most TCR beta V segments were productive either about 87% or about 30% of the time. The authors assumed roughly uniform sequencing depth across donors for presence/absence analyses. CMV serostatus was the sole immune exposure data available. HLA-A and HLA-B allele assignments for most subjects were reportedly predicted accurately using TCR beta sequences.

The primer mix had 60 Vbeta and 13 Jbeta primers. The protocol was immunoSEQ multiplex PCR, while the TCRdb copy is restricted to in-frame clones and leaves out a portion. The sample yields some 190,000 clones, 65% to 85% seen once. This receptor was identified in a man aged 18 to 30 in good health and CMV-seronegative. The sequenced material came from PBMCs. This chain uses TRBV6-1 with TRBJ2-5, with a tentative D call TRBD1 (6 bases). The CDR3 DNA is TGTGCCAGCTCCCTGGGGGCAGGTGGGGTTGAGACCCAGTACTTC. Protein product: CASSLGAGGVETQYF.